These T cell receptor beta chains were read from a single sample in a study of CD8 T cells in ankylosing spondylitis. TCRdb fed the 5' RACE reads into MiXCR, producing one record per CDR3 protein. The repertoire holds hundreds of thousands of distinct CDR3 sequences, with 10% to 15% as singletons. The sequenced material came from blood, either unsorted or a sorted T cell fraction (not recorded which). These receptors came from a male donor with ankylosing spondylitis. The CDR3 runs from the conserved cysteine through the conserved F or W. Fields, in order: D gene, V gene, clone size, J gene, CDR3 DNA, CDR3 protein. The D gene is left open where the match is weak. For some rows the clone size is stated as once, few or many, or as a class when expanded; others skip it.

d_gene: TRBD2; v_gene: TRBV29-1; abundance: many; j_gene: TRBJ2-5; CDR3nt: TGCAGCGTGACCGGGACTAGCGTTCAAGAGACCCAGTACTTC; CDR3aa: CSVTGTSVQETQYF
d_gene: -; v_gene: TRBV15; abundance: -; j_gene: TRBJ2-7; CDR3nt: TGTGCCACCAGCAGAGAACGCCCGTTTTACGAGCAGTACTTC; CDR3aa: CATSRERPFYEQYF
d_gene: -; v_gene: TRBV20-1; abundance: few; j_gene: TRBJ2-7; CDR3nt: TGCAGTGCTAGAGATCGGTTGGACGGCGACTACGAGCAGTACTTC; CDR3aa: CSARDRLDGDYEQYF
d_gene: TRBD2; v_gene: TRBV7-2; abundance: -; j_gene: TRBJ2-1; CDR3nt: TGTGCCAGCAGCTTAACGTTAGCGGGAGGTTCAGAGCAGTTCTTC; CDR3aa: CASSLTLAGGSEQFF
d_gene: TRBD1; v_gene: TRBV5-1; abundance: few; j_gene: TRBJ2-2; CDR3nt: TGCGCCAGCAGCGAGGGACAGGGCGCCGGGGAGCTGTTTTTT; CDR3aa: CASSEGQGAGELFF
d_gene: -; v_gene: TRBV29-1; abundance: -; j_gene: TRBJ2-5; CDR3nt: TGCAGCGTGGGGGTCGGGGGCCTCCAGGAGACCCAGTACTTC; CDR3aa: CSVGVGGLQETQYF
d_gene: -; v_gene: TRBV11-2; abundance: -; j_gene: TRBJ2-7; CDR3nt: TGTGCCAGCAGCTTAAGACAGGACTTTTCCTACGAGCAGTACTTC; CDR3aa: CASSLRQDFSYEQYF
d_gene: -; v_gene: TRBV5-1; abundance: few; j_gene: TRBJ1-2; CDR3nt: TGCGCCAGCAACGAGGACGGATCTAACTATGGCTACACCTTC; CDR3aa: CASNEDGSNYGYTF
d_gene: TRBD1; v_gene: TRBV20-1; abundance: many; j_gene: TRBJ1-1; CDR3nt: TGCAGTGCTACACGACAGGGGAACACTGAAGCTTTCTTT; CDR3aa: CSATRQGNTEAFF
d_gene: -; v_gene: TRBV29-1; abundance: -; j_gene: TRBJ2-5; CDR3nt: TGCAGCGTTGAAAAGGGGATGGAGACCCAGTACTTC; CDR3aa: CSVEKGMETQYF
d_gene: TRBD1; v_gene: TRBV3-1; abundance: many; j_gene: TRBJ2-2; CDR3nt: TGTGCCAGCAGCTTCTCGACAGGGGTGTCCGGGGAGCTGTTTTTT; CDR3aa: CASSFSTGVSGELFF
d_gene: -; v_gene: TRBV20-1; abundance: many; j_gene: TRBJ1-6; CDR3nt: TGCAGTGCTAGTAGGACTGATAATTCACCCCTCCACTTT; CDR3aa: CSASRTDNSPLHF
d_gene: -; v_gene: TRBV20-1; abundance: few; j_gene: TRBJ2-2; CDR3nt: TGCAGTGCTGAAAAACCGGGACTCACCACCGGGGAGCTGTTTTTT; CDR3aa: CSAEKPGLTTGELFF
d_gene: TRBD1; v_gene: TRBV6-1; abundance: few; j_gene: TRBJ1-2; CDR3nt: TGTGCCAGCAGCCAACGGGACAGCTATGGCTACACCTTC; CDR3aa: CASSQRDSYGYTF
d_gene: -; v_gene: TRBV7-3; abundance: -; j_gene: TRBJ2-2; CDR3nt: TGTGCCAGCAGCTTTAAGGGGCACACCGGGGAGCTGTTTTTT; CDR3aa: CASSFKGHTGELFF
d_gene: -; v_gene: TRBV6-5; abundance: few; j_gene: TRBJ2-1; CDR3nt: TGTGCCAGCAGTTACGGCGACCTCAACAATGAGCAGTTCTTC; CDR3aa: CASSYGDLNNEQFF
d_gene: TRBD2; v_gene: TRBV12-3/TRBV12-4; abundance: -; j_gene: TRBJ2-5; CDR3nt: TGTGCCAGCAGCCGAGCCAGCGGGGTAGTAGAGACCCAGTACTTC; CDR3aa: CASSRASGVVETQYF
d_gene: -; v_gene: TRBV12-3/TRBV12-4; abundance: many; j_gene: TRBJ2-5; CDR3nt: TGTGCCAGCAGTTTAGGTCAAACACAAGAGACCCAGTACTTC; CDR3aa: CASSLGQTQETQYF
d_gene: -; v_gene: TRBV5-1; abundance: -; j_gene: TRBJ1-1; CDR3nt: TGCGCCAGCAGAAGGAACAGGGCATTGAACACTGAAGCTTTCTTT; CDR3aa: CASRRNRALNTEAFF
d_gene: -; v_gene: TRBV9; abundance: many; j_gene: TRBJ2-5; CDR3nt: TGTGCCAGCAGCGTAGAGACTCAGGAGACCCAGTACTTC; CDR3aa: CASSVETQETQYF
d_gene: TRBD1; v_gene: TRBV6-2/TRBV6-3; abundance: -; j_gene: TRBJ2-5; CDR3nt: TGTGCCAGCAGTTTCGACAGGGGAGGTGGAGAGACCCAGTACTTC; CDR3aa: CASSFDRGGGETQYF
d_gene: -; v_gene: TRBV12-3/TRBV12-4; abundance: -; j_gene: TRBJ2-3; CDR3nt: TGTGCCAGCAGTTCCCAAGGGAATCGGAAAGATACGCAGTATTTT; CDR3aa: CASSSQGNRKDTQYF
d_gene: -; v_gene: TRBV6-2/TRBV6-3; abundance: few; j_gene: TRBJ2-5; CDR3nt: TGTGCCAGCAGTTACTCTGGATTGGAAGAGACCCAGTACTTC; CDR3aa: CASSYSGLEETQYF
d_gene: TRBD2; v_gene: TRBV4-1; abundance: -; j_gene: TRBJ2-1; CDR3nt: TGCGCCAGCAGCCGACTAGCGGGCCCGGGTAATGAGCAGTTCTTC; CDR3aa: CASSRLAGPGNEQFF
d_gene: -; v_gene: TRBV10-1; abundance: -; j_gene: TRBJ2-7; CDR3nt: TGCGCCAGCAGTGAGGGACCGGGACGGGAGTACTTC; CDR3aa: CASSEGPGREYF
d_gene: -; v_gene: TRBV7-9; abundance: -; j_gene: TRBJ2-2; CDR3nt: TGTGCCAGCATAGTCGCCGTGGCGGTAACCACCGGGGAGCTGTTTTTT; CDR3aa: CASIVAVAVTTGELFF
d_gene: TRBD2; v_gene: TRBV20-1; abundance: many; j_gene: TRBJ2-7; CDR3nt: TGCAGTGCCCAACTAGCGGGAGGGCCATACGAGCAGTACTTC; CDR3aa: CSAQLAGGPYEQYF
d_gene: TRBD1; v_gene: TRBV20-1; abundance: -; j_gene: TRBJ2-7; CDR3nt: TGCAGTGCCGCAGGGGGCGGCTCCTACGAGCAGTACTTC; CDR3aa: CSAAGGGSYEQYF
d_gene: TRBD2; v_gene: TRBV5-6; abundance: -; j_gene: TRBJ2-4; CDR3nt: TGTGCCAGCAGCTTGGTTGCGCGGGGGGACGAAAACATTCAGTACTTC; CDR3aa: CASSLVARGDENIQYF
d_gene: -; v_gene: TRBV10-3; abundance: few; j_gene: TRBJ2-3; CDR3nt: TGTGCCATCAGTGCGGTTCCAGGGGCTAGCACAGATACGCAGTATTTT; CDR3aa: CAISAVPGASTDTQYF
d_gene: -; v_gene: TRBV7-2; abundance: -; j_gene: TRBJ2-2; CDR3nt: TGTGCCAGCAGCACCGGACAGAGCGGGGAGCTGTTTTTT; CDR3aa: CASSTGQSGELFF
d_gene: -; v_gene: TRBV7-2; abundance: many; j_gene: TRBJ1-5; CDR3nt: TGTGCCAGCAGATTAAGGGGGTACAATCAGCCCCAGCATTTT; CDR3aa: CASRLRGYNQPQHF
d_gene: -; v_gene: TRBV11-2; abundance: -; j_gene: TRBJ2-7; CDR3nt: TGTGCCAGCAGCTTACGACAGGTCTGGGGCTCCTACGAGCAGTACTTC; CDR3aa: CASSLRQVWGSYEQYF
d_gene: -; v_gene: TRBV11-2; abundance: -; j_gene: TRBJ2-6; CDR3nt: TGTGCCAGCAGCTTATTTAGTACAGGGTACTCTGGGGCCAACGTCCTGACTTTC; CDR3aa: CASSLFSTGYSGANVLTF
d_gene: -; v_gene: TRBV5-1; abundance: -; j_gene: TRBJ2-3; CDR3nt: TGCGCCAGCAGCTTGTCTCTCACTCCAAGCACAGATACGCAGTATTTT; CDR3aa: CASSLSLTPSTDTQYF
d_gene: -; v_gene: TRBV29-1; abundance: many; j_gene: TRBJ2-3; CDR3nt: TGCAGCGTCGTACGTAGACGGTCGGCAGATACGCAGTATTTT; CDR3aa: CSVVRRRSADTQYF
d_gene: -; v_gene: TRBV5-6; abundance: -; j_gene: TRBJ1-1; CDR3nt: TGTGCCAGCAGCCTCAGGTGGGAGAACACTGAAGCTTTCTTT; CDR3aa: CASSLRWENTEAFF
d_gene: -; v_gene: TRBV10-3; abundance: many; j_gene: TRBJ2-1; CDR3nt: TGTGCCATCAGGGCAAGTGGGTTAGATGAGCAGTTCTTC; CDR3aa: CAIRASGLDEQFF
d_gene: -; v_gene: TRBV5-4; abundance: few; j_gene: TRBJ1-6; CDR3nt: TGTGCCAGCAGCTGGGACGCGAATAATTCACCCCTCCACTTT; CDR3aa: CASSWDANNSPLHF
d_gene: TRBD2; v_gene: TRBV9; abundance: once; j_gene: TRBJ2-2; CDR3nt: TGTGCCAGCAGCCCTCAAGAGCGGGGGAACACCGGGGAGCTGTTTTTT; CDR3aa: CASSPQERGNTGELFF
d_gene: -; v_gene: TRBV2; abundance: -; j_gene: TRBJ1-2; CDR3nt: TGTGCCAGCAGTGTTTATGGCTACACCTTC; CDR3aa: CASSVYGYTF
d_gene: -; v_gene: TRBV7-2; abundance: -; j_gene: TRBJ2-1; CDR3nt: TGTGCCAGCAGCTTAGACAGAGGGCGATACAATGAGCAGTTCTTC; CDR3aa: CASSLDRGRYNEQFF
d_gene: TRBD1; v_gene: TRBV6-5; abundance: few; j_gene: TRBJ1-2; CDR3nt: TGTGCCAGCAGTTACCCCGGACAGGGGGCATATGGCTACACCTTC; CDR3aa: CASSYPGQGAYGYTF
d_gene: TRBD1; v_gene: TRBV18; abundance: -; j_gene: TRBJ2-2; CDR3nt: TGTGCCAGCTCACCGCGGACAGGGACGGCCGGGGAGCTGTTTTTT; CDR3aa: CASSPRTGTAGELFF
d_gene: TRBD2; v_gene: TRBV5-1; abundance: few; j_gene: TRBJ2-3; CDR3nt: TGCGCCAGCAGCTTGGCCGTCGCGGGGGATAGCACAGATACGCAGTATTTT; CDR3aa: CASSLAVAGDSTDTQYF
d_gene: -; v_gene: TRBV7-2; abundance: few; j_gene: TRBJ2-1; CDR3nt: TGTGCCAGCAGCTTCTCGGGTAGCGGAATTTACAATGAGCAGTTCTTC; CDR3aa: CASSFSGSGIYNEQFF
d_gene: TRBD1; v_gene: TRBV5-1; abundance: -; j_gene: TRBJ2-7; CDR3nt: TGCGCCAGCAGCTTAGGACAGGGGGCGCTTGAGCAGTACTTC; CDR3aa: CASSLGQGALEQYF
d_gene: TRBD1; v_gene: TRBV29-1; abundance: many; j_gene: TRBJ2-7; CDR3nt: TGCAGCGCCTCGGGACAGGTTTCCTACGAGCAGTACTTC; CDR3aa: CSASGQVSYEQYF
d_gene: -; v_gene: TRBV7-3; abundance: few; j_gene: TRBJ2-1; CDR3nt: TGTGCCAGCAGGATTCGGGGGAGCTCCTACAATGAGCAGTTCTTC; CDR3aa: CASRIRGSSYNEQFF
d_gene: TRBD1; v_gene: TRBV25-1; abundance: many; j_gene: TRBJ1-2; CDR3nt: TGTGCCAGCAGGCAGGGGGAGGAAGGCTACACCTTC; CDR3aa: CASRQGEEGYTF
d_gene: -; v_gene: TRBV21-1; abundance: -; j_gene: TRBJ1-1; CDR3nt: TGTGCCAGCAGCAAAGGCGCAGGTGGGGGTGAAGCTTTCTTT; CDR3aa: CASSKGAGGGEAFF